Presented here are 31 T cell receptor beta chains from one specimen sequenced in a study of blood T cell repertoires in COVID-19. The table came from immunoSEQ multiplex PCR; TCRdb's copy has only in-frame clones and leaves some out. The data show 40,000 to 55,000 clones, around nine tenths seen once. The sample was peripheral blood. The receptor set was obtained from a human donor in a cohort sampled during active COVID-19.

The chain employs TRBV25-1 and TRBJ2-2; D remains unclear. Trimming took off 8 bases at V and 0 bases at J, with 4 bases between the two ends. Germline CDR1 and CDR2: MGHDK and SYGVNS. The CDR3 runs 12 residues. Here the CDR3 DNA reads TGTGCCAGCTCCGCGAACACCGGGGAGCTGTTTTTT. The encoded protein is CASSANTGELFF.

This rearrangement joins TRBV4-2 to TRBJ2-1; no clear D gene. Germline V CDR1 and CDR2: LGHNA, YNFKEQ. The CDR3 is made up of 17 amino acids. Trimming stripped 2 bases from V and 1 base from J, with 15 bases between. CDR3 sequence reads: CASSQQSTESSYNEQFF. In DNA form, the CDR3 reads TGTGCCAGCAGCCAACAATCGACTGAATCGTCCTACAATGAGCAGTTCTTC.

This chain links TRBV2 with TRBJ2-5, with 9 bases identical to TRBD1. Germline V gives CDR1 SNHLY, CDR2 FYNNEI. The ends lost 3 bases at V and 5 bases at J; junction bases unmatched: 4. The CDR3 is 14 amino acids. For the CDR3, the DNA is TGTGCCAGCAGTGAGGACAGGGGTTCGGAGACCCAGTACTTC. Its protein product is CASSEDRGSETQYF. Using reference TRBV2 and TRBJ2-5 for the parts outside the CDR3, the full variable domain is EPEVTQTPSHQVTQMGQEVILRCVPISNHLYFYWYRQILGQKVEFLVSFYNNEISEKSEIFDDQFSVERPDGSNFTLKIRSTKLEDSAMYFCASSEDRGSETQYFGPGTRLLVL.

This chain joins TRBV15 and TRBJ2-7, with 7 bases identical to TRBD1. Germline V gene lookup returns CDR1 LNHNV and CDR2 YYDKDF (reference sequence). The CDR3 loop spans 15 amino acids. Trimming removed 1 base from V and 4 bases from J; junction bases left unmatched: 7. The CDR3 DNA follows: TGTGCCACCAGCAGAGGTCGGACAGGACCGTACGAGCAGTACTTC. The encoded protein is CATSRGRTGPYEQYF.

The CDR3 sequence: CASRAPGLLSGNTIYF. DNA for the CDR3: TGTGCCAGCAGGGCTCCAGGGCTCCTCTCTGGAAACACCATATATTTT. The chain joins TRBV7-2 to TRBJ1-3; perhaps TRBD1 as D (5 bases). Trimming removed 6 bases at V and 0 bases at J, with 15 bases between. CDR1 and CDR2 (germline): SGHTA, FQGNSA. The CDR3 consists of 16 residues.

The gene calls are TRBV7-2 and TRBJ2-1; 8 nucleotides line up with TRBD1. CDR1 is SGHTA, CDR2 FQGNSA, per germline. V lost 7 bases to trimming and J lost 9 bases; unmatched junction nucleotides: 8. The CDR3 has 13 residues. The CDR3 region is CASIGQGAGEQFF. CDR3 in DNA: TGTGCCAGCATAGGGCAGGGGGCTGGTGAGCAGTTCTTC.

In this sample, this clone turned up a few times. CDR3 DNA: TGTGCCATCAGTGCAGGGGAGAGCAATCAGCCCCAGCATTTT. It encodes CAISAGESNQPQHF. The chain links TRBV10-3 to TRBJ1-5; D is possibly TRBD1 (6 bases). Trimming shortened V by 4 bases and J by 1 base, and 8 bases separated the two germline ends. The CDR3 spans 14 residues. CDR1 is ENHRY and CDR2 is SYGVKD in the germline V gene.

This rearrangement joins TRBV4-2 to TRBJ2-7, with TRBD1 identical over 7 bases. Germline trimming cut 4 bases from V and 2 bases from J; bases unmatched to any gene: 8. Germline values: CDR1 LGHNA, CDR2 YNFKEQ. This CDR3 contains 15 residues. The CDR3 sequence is CASSPSQGQPYEQYF. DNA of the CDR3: TGTGCCAGCAGCCCCTCACAGGGACAGCCCTACGAGCAGTACTTC.

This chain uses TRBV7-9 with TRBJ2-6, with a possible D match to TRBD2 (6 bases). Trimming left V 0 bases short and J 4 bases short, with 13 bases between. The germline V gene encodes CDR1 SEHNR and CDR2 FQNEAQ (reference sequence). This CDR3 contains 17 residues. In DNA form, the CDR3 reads TGTGCCAGCAGCTTAGCGGGGCTAGCGTCGGGGGCCAACGTCCTGACTTTC. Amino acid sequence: CASSLAGLASGANVLTF.

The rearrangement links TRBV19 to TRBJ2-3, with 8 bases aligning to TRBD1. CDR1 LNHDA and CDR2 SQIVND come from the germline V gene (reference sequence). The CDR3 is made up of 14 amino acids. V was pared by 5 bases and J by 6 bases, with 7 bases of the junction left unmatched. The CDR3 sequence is CASSPRQGRDTQYF. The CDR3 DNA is TGTGCCAGTAGTCCCCGACAGGGGAGGGATACGCAGTATTTT.

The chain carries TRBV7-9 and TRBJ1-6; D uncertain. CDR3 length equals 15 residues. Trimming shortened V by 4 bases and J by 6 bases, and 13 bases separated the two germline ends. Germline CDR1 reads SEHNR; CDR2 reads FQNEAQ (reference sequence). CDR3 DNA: TGTGCCAGCAGCTCAAGTGGTCCAGGTAATTCACCCCTCCACTTT. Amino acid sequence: CASSSSGPGNSPLHF.

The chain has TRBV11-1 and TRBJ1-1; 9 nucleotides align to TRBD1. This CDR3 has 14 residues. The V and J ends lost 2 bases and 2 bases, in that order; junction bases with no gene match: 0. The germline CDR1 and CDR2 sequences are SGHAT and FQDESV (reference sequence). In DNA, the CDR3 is TGTGCCAGCAGCTTAACAGGGGGCAACACTGAAGCTTTCTTT. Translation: CASSLTGGNTEAFF.

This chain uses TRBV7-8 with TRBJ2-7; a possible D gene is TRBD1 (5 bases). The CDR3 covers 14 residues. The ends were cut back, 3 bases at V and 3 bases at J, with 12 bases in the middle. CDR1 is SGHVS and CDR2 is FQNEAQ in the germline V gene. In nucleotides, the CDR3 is TGTGCCAGCAGCTTCGACAGAGAAATCTACGAGCAGTACTTC. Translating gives CASSFDREIYEQYF.

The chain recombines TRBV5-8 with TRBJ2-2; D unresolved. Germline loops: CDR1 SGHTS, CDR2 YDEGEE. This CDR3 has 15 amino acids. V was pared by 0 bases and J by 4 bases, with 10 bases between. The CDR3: CASSLVPSVTGELFF. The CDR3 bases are TGTGCCAGCAGCTTGGTTCCGTCAGTCACCGGGGAGCTGTTTTTT.

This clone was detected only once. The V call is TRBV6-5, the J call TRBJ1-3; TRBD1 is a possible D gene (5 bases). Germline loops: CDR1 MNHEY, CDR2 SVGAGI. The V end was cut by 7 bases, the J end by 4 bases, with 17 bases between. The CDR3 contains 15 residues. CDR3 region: CASTLGGRGGNTIYF. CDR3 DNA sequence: TGTGCCAGCACCTTGGGGGGGAGAGGGGGAAACACCATATATTTT.

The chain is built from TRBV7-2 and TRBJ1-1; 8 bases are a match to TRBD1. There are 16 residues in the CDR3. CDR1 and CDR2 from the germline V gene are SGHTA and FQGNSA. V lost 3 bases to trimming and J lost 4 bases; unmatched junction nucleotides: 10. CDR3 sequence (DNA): TGTGCCAGCAGCTTCACTTCAGGGGGCGGTGGCACTGAAGCTTTCTTT. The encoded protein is CASSFTSGGGGTEAFF.

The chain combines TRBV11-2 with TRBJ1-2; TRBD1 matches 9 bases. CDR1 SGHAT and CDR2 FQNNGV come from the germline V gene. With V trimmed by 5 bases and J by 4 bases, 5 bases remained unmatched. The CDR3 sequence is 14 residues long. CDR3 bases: TGTGCCAGCAGCCTCGGACAGGGGTTCTATGGCTACACCTTC. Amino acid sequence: CASSLGQGFYGYTF.

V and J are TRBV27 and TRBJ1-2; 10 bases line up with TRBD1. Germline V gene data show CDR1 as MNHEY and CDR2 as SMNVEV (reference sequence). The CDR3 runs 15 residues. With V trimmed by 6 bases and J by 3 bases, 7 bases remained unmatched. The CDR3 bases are TGTGCCAGCAGGGCATGGGGACAGGGGCACTATGGCTACACCTTC. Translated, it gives CASRAWGQGHYGYTF.

CDR3 nucleotide sequence: TGTGCCAGCAGTTGGGGACAGGGCATCTACGAGCAGTACTTC. Translating gives CASSWGQGIYEQYF. V gene TRBV6-5 combines with J gene TRBJ2-7, with 9 bases aligning to TRBD1. Trimming cost V 4 bases and J 3 bases; bases outside gene matches: 4. This CDR3 is built from 14 residues. Germline V gene data show CDR1 as MNHEY and CDR2 as SVGAGI.

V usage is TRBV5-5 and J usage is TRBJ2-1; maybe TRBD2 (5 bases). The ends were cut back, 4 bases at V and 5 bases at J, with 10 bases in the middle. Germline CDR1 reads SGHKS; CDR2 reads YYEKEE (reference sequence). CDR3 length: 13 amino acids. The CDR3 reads CASSLTKDNEQFF. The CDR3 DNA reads TGTGCCAGCAGCCTGACTAAGGACAATGAGCAGTTCTTC.

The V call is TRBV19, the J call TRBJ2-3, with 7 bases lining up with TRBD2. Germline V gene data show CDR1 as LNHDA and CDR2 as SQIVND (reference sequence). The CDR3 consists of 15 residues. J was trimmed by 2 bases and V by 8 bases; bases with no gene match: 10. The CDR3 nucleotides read TGTGCCAGTCGACTAACTAGCGCAAACACAGATACGCAGTATTTT. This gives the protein CASRLTSANTDTQYF.

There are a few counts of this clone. This chain's CDR3 is CASSTGTFSNIQYF. DNA for the CDR3: TGTGCCAGTAGTACGGGGACTTTTTCAAACATTCAGTACTTC. The chain couples TRBV19 to TRBJ2-4; a weak D match, TRBD2 (6 bases). CDR1 and CDR2 (germline): LNHDA, SQIVND (reference sequence). CDR3 length: 14 residues. Between the trimmed V and J ends, which lost 4 bases and 6 bases, there was a span of 13 bases.

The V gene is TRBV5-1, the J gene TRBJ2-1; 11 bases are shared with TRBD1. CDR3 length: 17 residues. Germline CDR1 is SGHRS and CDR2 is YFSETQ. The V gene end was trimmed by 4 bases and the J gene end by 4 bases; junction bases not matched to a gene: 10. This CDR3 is CASSPDRGLLEYNEQFF. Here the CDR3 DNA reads TGCGCCAGCAGCCCGGACAGGGGGCTACTTGAGTACAATGAGCAGTTCTTC.

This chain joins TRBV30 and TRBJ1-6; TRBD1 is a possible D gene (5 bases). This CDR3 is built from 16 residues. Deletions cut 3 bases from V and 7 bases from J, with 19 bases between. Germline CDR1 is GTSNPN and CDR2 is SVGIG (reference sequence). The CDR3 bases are TGTGCCTGGAGGGAGGGCCTAAGGGGAATAAATTCACCCCTCCACTTT. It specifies CAWREGLRGINSPLHF.

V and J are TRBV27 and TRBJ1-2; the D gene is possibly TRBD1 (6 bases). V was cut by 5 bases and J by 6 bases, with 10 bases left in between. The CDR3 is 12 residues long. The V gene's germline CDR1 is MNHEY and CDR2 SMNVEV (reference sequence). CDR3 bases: TGTGCCAGCAGTCTGACAGGCCATGGCTACACCTTC. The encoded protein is CASSLTGHGYTF.

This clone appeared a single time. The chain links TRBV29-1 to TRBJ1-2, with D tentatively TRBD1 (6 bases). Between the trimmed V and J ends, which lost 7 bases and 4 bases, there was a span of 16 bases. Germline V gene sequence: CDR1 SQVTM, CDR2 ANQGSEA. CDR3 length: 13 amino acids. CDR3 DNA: TGCAGCGGGGGAGGGGGGGAAGGCTATGGCTACACCTTC. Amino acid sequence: CSGGGGEGYGYTF.

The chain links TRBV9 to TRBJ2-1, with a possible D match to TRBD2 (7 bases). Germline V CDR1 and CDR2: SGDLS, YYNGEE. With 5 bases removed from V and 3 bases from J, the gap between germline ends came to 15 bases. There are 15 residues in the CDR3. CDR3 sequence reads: CASSPLGGLYNEQFF. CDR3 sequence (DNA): TGTGCCAGCAGTCCACTCGGGGGGCTCTACAATGAGCAGTTCTTC.

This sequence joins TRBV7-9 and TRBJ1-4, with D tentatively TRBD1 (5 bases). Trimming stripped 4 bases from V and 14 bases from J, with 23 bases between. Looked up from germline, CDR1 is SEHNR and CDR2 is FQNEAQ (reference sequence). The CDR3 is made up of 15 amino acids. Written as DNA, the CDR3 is TGTGCCAGCAGCTCGGCCTCACGGACGCCAAGGGGCCTGTTTTTT. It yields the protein CASSSASRTPRGLFF. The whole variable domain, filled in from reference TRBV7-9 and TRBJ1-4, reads DTGVSQNPRHKITKRGQNVTFRCDPISEHNRLYWYRQTLGQGPEFLTYFQNEAQLEKSRLLSDRFSAERPKGSFSTLEIQRTEQGDSAMYLCASSSASRTPRGLFFGSGTQLSVL.

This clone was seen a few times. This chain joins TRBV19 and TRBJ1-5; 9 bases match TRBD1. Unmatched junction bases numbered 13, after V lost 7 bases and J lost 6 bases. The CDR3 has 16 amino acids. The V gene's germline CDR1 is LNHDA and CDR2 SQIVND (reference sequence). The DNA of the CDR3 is TGTGCCAGTACCTCATATCCGGGACAGGGTAGTCAGCCCCAGCATTTT. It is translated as CASTSYPGQGSQPQHF.

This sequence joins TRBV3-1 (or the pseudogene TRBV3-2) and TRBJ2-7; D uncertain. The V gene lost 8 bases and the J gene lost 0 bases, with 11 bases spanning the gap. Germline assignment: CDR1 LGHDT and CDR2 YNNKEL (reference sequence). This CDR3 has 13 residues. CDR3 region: CASRPSGSYEQYF. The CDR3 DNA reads TGTGCCAGCCGTCCCTCGGGCTCCTACGAGCAGTACTTC.

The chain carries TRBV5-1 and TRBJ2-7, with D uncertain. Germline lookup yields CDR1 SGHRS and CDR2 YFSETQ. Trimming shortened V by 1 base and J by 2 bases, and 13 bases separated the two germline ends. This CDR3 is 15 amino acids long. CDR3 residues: CASSLRGMGTYEQYF. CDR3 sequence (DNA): TGCGCCAGCAGCTTGCGTGGAATGGGCACCTACGAGCAGTACTTC.